The 5 T cell receptor beta chains listed next were all sequenced from one sample in a study of cytomegalovirus exposure and HLA in healthy donors. Primers for the PCR totalled 60 Vbeta and 13 Jbeta. The protocol was immunoSEQ multiplex PCR, while the TCRdb copy is restricted to in-frame clones and leaves out a portion. The sample contains about 140,000 clones, 76% of which appear only once. Sequencing input: PBMCs. These receptors were collected from a middle-aged man in good health and CMV-seronegative.

The rearrangement joins TRBV7-8 to TRBJ2-7, with TRBD2 matching 7 bases. With V trimmed by 2 bases and J by 3 bases, 10 bases remained unmatched. This CDR3 region has 16 residues. Germline V CDR1 and CDR2: SGHVS, FQNEAQ. The CDR3 sequence: CASSLSTLPGGYEQYF. CDR3 coding DNA: TGTGCCAGCAGCTTAAGTACCCTCCCGGGGGGCTACGAGCAGTACTTC.

This clone turned up a few times. This chain connects TRBV4-1 to TRBJ2-3, with D unresolved. Looked up from germline, CDR1 is MGHRA and CDR2 is YSYEKL. The CDR3 runs to 14 residues. The V gene lost 5 bases and the J gene lost 2 bases, with 11 bases spanning the gap. CDR3 sequence reads: CASSSTGDTDTQYF. The CDR3 DNA reads as TGCGCCAGCAGCTCAACGGGTGACACAGATACGCAGTATTTT.

A single count supports this clone. This chain uses TRBV7-9 with TRBJ1-2; TRBD1 matches at 8 bases. Germline V gene data show CDR1 as SEHNR and CDR2 as FQNEAQ (reference sequence). V was clipped by 7 bases and J by 4 bases; unmatched bases: 8. This CDR3 has 14 amino acids. The CDR3 is CASTLGQGGYGYTF. The DNA for the CDR3 is TGTGCCAGCACCCTAGGACAGGGCGGCTATGGCTACACCTTC. Full variable domain (missing parts from reference TRBV7-9 and TRBJ1-2): DTGVSQNPRHKITKRGQNVTFRCDPISEHNRLYWYRQTLGQGPEFLTYFQNEAQLEKSRLLSDRFSAERPKGSFSTLEIQRTEQGDSAMYLCASTLGQGGYGYTFGSGTRLTVV.

The genes are TRBV7-2 and TRBJ2-7, with a weak D call TRBD2 (5 bases). V was cut by 3 bases and J by 3 bases, with 9 bases left in between. CDR3 length equals 13 residues. Germline-derived CDR1 and CDR2 are SGHTA and FQGNSA. The CDR3 DNA reads TGTGCCAGCAGCTTCGGAGGAAGCTACGAGCAGTACTTC. The encoded protein is CASSFGGSYEQYF.

V usage is TRBV6-1 and J usage is TRBJ2-7; D gene uncertain. V lost 4 bases and J 2 bases, leaving 6 bases between the germline ends. The CDR3 has 12 amino acids. Looked up from germline, CDR1 is MNHNS and CDR2 is SASEGT. CDR3 in amino acids: CASSGPPYEQYF. The CDR3 coding sequence is TGTGCCAGCAGTGGGCCCCCCTACGAGCAGTACTTC.